These T cell receptor beta chains were read from a single sample in a study of cytomegalovirus exposure and HLA in healthy donors. This table comes from immunoSEQ multiplex PCR, and its TCRdb copy is limited to in-frame clones, with some not included. The data show hundreds of thousands of clones, around 80% seen once. Sequenced material: PBMCs. The source of these receptors is a boy aged 5-17 years in good health and CMV-seronegative. CDR3s include the opening cysteine and the closing phenylalanine or tryptophan. Fields, in order: J gene, V gene, CDR3 protein.

j_gene: TRBJ2-4; v_gene: TRBV5-6; CDR3aa: CASSGGQGARNIQYF
j_gene: TRBJ1-6; v_gene: TRBV30; CDR3aa: CAWSRGLTRNSPLHF
j_gene: TRBJ2-5; v_gene: TRBV30; CDR3aa: CAWRLKGESKTQYF
j_gene: TRBJ1-4; v_gene: TRBV18; CDR3aa: CASSGQGNEKLFF
j_gene: TRBJ2-1; v_gene: TRBV5-1; CDR3aa: CASSQTRWGTSGSAEQFF
j_gene: TRBJ1-5; v_gene: TRBV7-6; CDR3aa: CASSLARGGFEPQHF
j_gene: TRBJ1-1; v_gene: TRBV7-2; CDR3aa: CASSFLTRWAFF
j_gene: TRBJ2-7; v_gene: TRBV27; CDR3aa: CASSLKVAPSGEQYF
j_gene: TRBJ2-7; v_gene: TRBV2; CDR3aa: CASSTRGGAGGYEQYF
j_gene: TRBJ1-2; v_gene: TRBV10-1; CDR3aa: CASSETGRYGYTF
j_gene: TRBJ2-3; v_gene: TRBV4-1; CDR3aa: CASSQGEWHTTDTQYF
j_gene: TRBJ2-7; v_gene: TRBV30; CDR3aa: CAWSGGTGAAYEQYF
j_gene: TRBJ1-6; v_gene: TRBV30; CDR3aa: CAWRDSERSHNSPLHF
j_gene: TRBJ2-7; v_gene: TRBV13; CDR3aa: CASSLYPSGQYF
j_gene: TRBJ1-4; v_gene: TRBV19; CDR3aa: CASSSGTGGADEKLFF
j_gene: TRBJ2-1; v_gene: TRBV11-3; CDR3aa: CASSPLRGPQEQFF
j_gene: TRBJ2-1; v_gene: TRBV2; CDR3aa: CASRLGTSGGSTQNNEQFF
j_gene: TRBJ2-7; v_gene: TRBV4-1; CDR3aa: CASSQQNPGLYEQYF
j_gene: TRBJ2-6; v_gene: TRBV27; CDR3aa: CASSSPSFRSGANVLTF
j_gene: TRBJ2-2; v_gene: TRBV2; CDR3aa: CASSTATGELFF
j_gene: TRBJ2-7; v_gene: TRBV7-3; CDR3aa: CASSPWTRPYEQYF
j_gene: TRBJ2-5; v_gene: TRBV5-1; CDR3aa: CASSRGQLGEETQYF
j_gene: TRBJ2-1; v_gene: TRBV30; CDR3aa: CAWRFQRDAPTDEQFF
j_gene: TRBJ2-5; v_gene: TRBV11-3; CDR3aa: CASSLDRTGAIGQETQYF
j_gene: TRBJ2-7; v_gene: TRBV11-2; CDR3aa: CASSEVPGGPRAYEQYF
j_gene: TRBJ2-7; v_gene: TRBV10-2; CDR3aa: CASSPRDTSYEQYF
j_gene: TRBJ1-5; v_gene: TRBV15; CDR3aa: CATSRDWGRNQPQHF
j_gene: TRBJ1-5; v_gene: TRBV13; CDR3aa: CASSLGPREGQPQHF
j_gene: TRBJ1-4; v_gene: TRBV9; CDR3aa: CASSPQGFGEKLFF
j_gene: TRBJ2-7; v_gene: TRBV30; CDR3aa: CAFRGRKLIFYEQYF
j_gene: TRBJ1-3; v_gene: TRBV19; CDR3aa: CASRNNRGSGNTIYF
j_gene: TRBJ2-2; v_gene: TRBV7-2; CDR3aa: CASRNTLPTSGRATGELFF
j_gene: TRBJ1-2; v_gene: TRBV7-3; CDR3aa: CASSLDGARRNYGYTF
j_gene: TRBJ1-1; v_gene: TRBV7-2; CDR3aa: CASSFGGGTEAFF
j_gene: TRBJ1-6; v_gene: TRBV5-1; CDR3aa: CASSLRGGTDSYNSPLHF
j_gene: TRBJ1-6; v_gene: TRBV4-1; CDR3aa: CASSPSDRFSPLHF
j_gene: TRBJ2-7; v_gene: TRBV6-6; CDR3aa: CASSHGGGEQYF
j_gene: TRBJ2-2; v_gene: TRBV5-1; CDR3aa: CASSRTSGGGTGELFF
j_gene: TRBJ2-1; v_gene: TRBV5-1; CDR3aa: CASSLFGDSDFYEQFF
j_gene: TRBJ1-1; v_gene: TRBV18; CDR3aa: CASSSSVNAEAFF
j_gene: TRBJ2-6; v_gene: TRBV5-4; CDR3aa: CASSSSGSYSGANVLTF
j_gene: TRBJ2-1; v_gene: TRBV6-4; CDR3aa: CASSDRENEQFF